These 19 T cell receptor beta chains were all obtained from the same sample, sequenced in a study of T-cell reconstitution after alpha-beta-depleted transplantation in children. For TCRbeta, the library was prepared with unique molecular identifiers. TCRdb fed the PCR reads into MiXCR, producing one record per CDR3 protein. The sample records about 240,000 distinct CDR3 sequences, roughly 23% being singletons. This specimen consisted of PBMCs, obtained before TCRalphabeta/CD19-depleted stem cell transplant. The receptors shown here come from a girl aged 2 to 10 with Fanconi anemia, due to receive a stem cell transplant.

This sequence joins TRBV11-2 and TRBJ2-3; D unresolved. Germline CDR1 and CDR2: SGHAT and FQNNGV. The CDR3 sequence is 15 residues long. The V and J ends lost 0 bases and 2 bases respectively, with 9 bases between them. CDR3 sequence: CASSLDGFFTDTQYF. In DNA, the CDR3 is TGTGCCAGCAGCTTAGATGGGTTCTTCACAGATACGCAGTATTTT.

In this sample, this clonotype turned up once. The chain employs TRBV10-3 and TRBJ2-1, with 9 bases lining up with TRBD1. The CDR3 length is 15 residues. V lost 4 bases, J lost 1 base, and 2 bases stayed unmatched. CDR1 and CDR2 (germline): ENHRY, SYGVKD. The DNA of the CDR3 is TGTGCCATCAGTGCCGGGACAGGGTCCTACAATGAGCAGTTCTTC. Its protein product is CAISAGTGSYNEQFF.

This clonotype showed up many times. The rearrangement uses TRBV4-2 and TRBJ2-1; D ambiguous. From germline, CDR1 is LGHNA and CDR2 YNFKEQ. This CDR3 region has 12 residues. Trimming removed 2 bases from V and 5 bases from J, with 4 bases in between. CDR3 protein: CASSQRDNEQFF. The CDR3 nucleotides read TGTGCCAGCAGCCAAAGGGACAATGAGCAGTTCTTC.

This clonotype was found many times. The V and J genes are TRBV5-1 and TRBJ2-3; perhaps TRBD1 as D (5 bases). This CDR3 is 14 amino acids long. Trimming left V 0 bases short and J 4 bases short, with 9 bases between. Germline V gene lookup returns CDR1 SGHRS and CDR2 YFSETQ. Here the CDR3 DNA reads TGCGCCAGCAGCTTGGGGCAGGGATCAGATACGCAGTATTTT. Translating it yields CASSLGQGSDTQYF.

As for this clonotype: This clone may be a read error of a much larger clone one base away. The CDR3 does not close with the conserved phenylalanine or tryptophan, likely indicating a read error. This chain joins TRBV20-1 and TRBJ2-2; possible D gene TRBD2, 5 bases. V lost 3 bases and J 6 bases, leaving 8 bases between the germline ends. The CDR3 is 12 residues long. Looked up from germline, CDR1 is DFQATT and CDR2 is SNEGSKA (reference sequence). The CDR3 protein is CSARVGAGELFI. CDR3 DNA: TGCAGTGCTAGGGTCGGGGCCGGGGAGCTGTTTATT.

This clonotype was counted many times. This rearrangement joins TRBV12-3 or TRBV12-4 to TRBJ2-7; 7 bases match TRBD2. The length of the CDR3 is 13 residues. V was clipped by 3 bases and J by 3 bases; unmatched bases: 2. The CDR3 loop is CASSFSGGYEQYF. The CDR3 DNA follows: TGTGCCAGCAGTTTTTCGGGAGGCTACGAGCAGTACTTC.

This clonotype was observed at least ten times. V is TRBV28 and J is TRBJ2-7, with unresolved D. The V end was cut by 6 bases, the J end by 5 bases, with 11 bases between. The germline gives CDR1 MDHEN, CDR2 SYDVKM. This CDR3 contains 12 residues. This CDR3 reads CASSQTLHEQYF. In nucleotides, the CDR3 is TGTGCCAGCAGCCAGACCTTGCACGAGCAGTACTTC.

The chain couples TRBV20-1 to TRBJ2-3; TRBD1 or TRBD2 may be the D gene (5 bases each). The CDR3 length is 14 residues. In germline, CDR1 is DFQATT, CDR2 SNEGSKA (reference sequence). Trimming left V 4 bases short and J 2 bases short, with 13 bases between. CDR3 sequence reads: CSATVWDDTDTQYF. The CDR3 bases are TGCAGTGCTACGGTGTGGGACGACACAGATACGCAGTATTTT.

This chain connects TRBV20-1 to TRBJ2-5; the match to TRBD1 covers 10 bases. The CDR3 runs to 15 residues. Trimming removed 0 bases from V and 2 bases from J; junction bases left unmatched: 3. CDR1 and CDR2 (germline): DFQATT, SNEGSKA (reference sequence). CDR3: CSARDQGQGQETQYF. The CDR3 DNA follows: TGCAGTGCTAGAGATCAGGGACAGGGGCAAGAGACCCAGTACTTC.

This clonotype appeared many times. V and J are TRBV30 and TRBJ2-5, with TRBD2 as a possible D gene (5 bases). The germline gives CDR1 GTSNPN, CDR2 SVGIG (reference sequence). V lost 3 bases, J lost 1 base, and 18 bases lay in between. The CDR3 is 16 amino acids. This CDR3 reads CAWRTGSWELQETQYF. CDR3 bases: TGTGCCTGGAGGACCGGTTCGTGGGAGCTCCAAGAGACCCAGTACTTC. Full variable domain (outside the CDR3, taken from reference TRBV30 and TRBJ2-5): SQTIHQWPATLVQPVGSPLSLECTVEGTSNPNLYWYRQAAGRGLQLLFYSVGIGQISSEVPQNLSASRPQDRQFILSSKKLLLSDSGFYLCAWRTGSWELQETQYFGPGTRLLVL.

The chain is built from TRBV18 and TRBJ2-3; 7 bases align to TRBD2. V trimming: 3 bases; J trimming: 4 bases; junction bases outside the gene matches: 7. CDR1 is KGHSH and CDR2 is LQKENI in the germline V gene. The CDR3 loop spans 15 amino acids. CDR3 nucleotide sequence: TGTGCCAGCTCACCTGTTCGGGGGGTGTCAGATACGCAGTATTTT. Amino acid sequence: CASSPVRGVSDTQYF.

The V and J genes are TRBV6-1 and TRBJ2-1, with 7 bases that match TRBD2. This CDR3 comprises 16 residues. The trim removed 2 bases at V and 4 bases at J, leaving 8 bases unmatched. Germline values: CDR1 MNHNS, CDR2 SASEGT. The CDR3 DNA sequence: TGTGCCAGCAGTGAAACTGGCGGGAGACTTTACAATGAGCAGTTCTTC. As protein: CASSETGGRLYNEQFF.

The genes are TRBV29-1 and TRBJ2-1, with 7 bases aligning to TRBD2. J gave up 0 bases and V 0 bases, and 2 bases lay outside the gene matches. CDR3 size: 15 residues. Looked up from germline, CDR1 is SQVTM and CDR2 is ANQGSEA. In nucleotides, the CDR3 is TGCAGCGTTGAAGACGGGAGGAGCTCCTACAATGAGCAGTTCTTC. Translated, it gives CSVEDGRSSYNEQFF.

This clonotype was seen ten or more times. The DNA for the CDR3 is TGTGCCAGCAGCCAAGCACCCCTAGCTGCAGATACGCAGTATTTT. Translated: CASSQAPLAADTQYF. The chain joins TRBV4-2 to TRBJ2-3; tentative D call: TRBD2 (5 bases). Trimming cost V 1 base and J 4 bases, with 12 bases left between them. Looked up from germline, CDR1 is LGHNA and CDR2 is YNFKEQ. The length of the CDR3 is 15 residues.

The chain is built from TRBV15 and TRBJ2-2; 11 nucleotides align to TRBD2. Germline loops: CDR1 LNHNV, CDR2 YYDKDF (reference sequence). The ends lost 5 bases at V and 5 bases at J; junction bases unmatched: 7. The length of the CDR3 is 16 residues. CDR3 residues: CATSHRLAGRTGELFF. The CDR3 nucleotides are TGTGCCACCAGCCATAGACTAGCGGGACGAACCGGGGAGCTGTTTTTT.

This clonotype appeared a few times. The J gene is TRBJ2-7, the V gene TRBV28; maybe TRBD1 (5 bases). V lost 8 bases and J 2 bases, leaving 16 bases between the germline ends. Germline values: CDR1 MDHEN, CDR2 SYDVKM. This CDR3 is 14 amino acids long. CDR3 amino acids: CASRQRSLPYEQYF. In DNA, the CDR3 is TGTGCCAGCCGACAGAGGAGCCTTCCCTACGAGCAGTACTTC.

The chain recombines TRBV20-1 with TRBJ1-1; the D is unclear. CDR1 is DFQATT, CDR2 SNEGSKA, per germline (reference sequence). The length of the CDR3 is 13 residues. The germline V and J ends were trimmed by 1 base and 1 base, with 7 bases remaining between them. CDR3 DNA sequence: TGCAGTGCTAGAGGGCGGGAGAACACTGAAGCTTTCTTT. Translating gives CSARGRENTEAFF.

The rearrangement links TRBV7-9 to TRBJ2-1; tentative D call: TRBD2 (5 bases). Germline loops: CDR1 SEHNR, CDR2 FQNEAQ (reference sequence). The V end lost 2 bases, the J end lost 7 bases, and 9 bases lay between the germline ends. The CDR3 is made up of 13 amino acids. The CDR3 nucleotides read TGTGCCAGCAGCTTACCTAGCAGAAATGAGCAGTTCTTC. This translates into CASSLPSRNEQFF.

This clonotype showed up just a few times. V usage is TRBV28 and J usage is TRBJ2-7, with a possible D match to TRBD2 (6 bases). Germline V gene sequence: CDR1 MDHEN, CDR2 SYDVKM. Trimming left V 3 bases short and J 2 bases short, with 14 bases between. The CDR3 length is 15 residues. Here the CDR3 reads CASSFLLAPAYEQYF. CDR3 sequence (DNA): TGTGCCAGCAGTTTTCTCCTAGCGCCAGCCTACGAGCAGTACTTC.